This is a list of T cell receptor beta chains from one sample in a study of T cells in Graves' hyperthyroidism and ophthalmopathy. In TCRdb, the multiplex PCR reads were re-called with MiXCR into one record per CDR3 protein. The sample shows roughly 750,000 distinct CDR3 sequences, around 17% of them seen only once. Sequenced material: blood. The receptors stem from a man between 18 and 35 years old with Graves' hyperthyroidism. Each CDR3 is given with its conserved first and last residue. The D gene is left open where the match is weak. Not all rows give a size; the values are once, few, many and, for expanded clones, a class.

CDR3 | DNA | J | V | size | D | length
CAWEGGTSGPSSYNEQFF | TGTGCCTGGGAGGGCGGGACTAGCGGGCCTAGCTCCTACAATGAGCAGTTCTTC | TRBJ2-1 | TRBV30 | . | TRBD2 | 18
CASSFPPSGYNEQFF | TGTGCCAGCAGTTTCCCCCCTAGCGGTTACAATGAGCAGTTCTTC | TRBJ2-1 | TRBV28 | . | TRBD2 | 15
CASSLWRGRYNSPLHF | TGTGCCAGCAGTTTATGGCGGGGCCGCTATAATTCACCCCTCCACTTT | TRBJ1-6 | TRBV27 | . | . | 16
CASSSIRAGGQETQYF | TGTGCCAGCAGTTCTATCCGAGCGGGAGGGCAAGAGACCCAGTACTTC | TRBJ2-5 | TRBV28 | many | TRBD2 | 16
CASSHSTEAFF | TGTGCCAGCAGCCATAGCACTGAAGCTTTCTTT | TRBJ1-1 | TRBV3-1 | many | . | 11
CASSQDLAGGNTGELFF | TGCGCCAGCAGCCAAGACCTAGCGGGAGGAAACACCGGGGAGCTGTTTTTT | TRBJ2-2 | TRBV4-3 | few | TRBD2 | 17
CSVRSPYNEQFF | TGCAGCGTGAGATCCCCCTACAATGAGCAGTTCTTC | TRBJ2-1 | TRBV29-1 | few | . | 12
CASKQTNQPQHF | TGTGCCAGCAAGCAGACTAATCAGCCCCAGCATTTT | TRBJ1-5 | TRBV6-2/TRBV6-3 | . | . | 12
CASSSRDRGLDTQYF | TGTGCCAGCAGTTCAAGGGACAGGGGGCTAGATACGCAGTATTTT | TRBJ2-3 | TRBV12-3/TRBV12-4 | many | TRBD1 | 15
CASSPWTGTDGELFF | TGTGCCAGCAGCCCCTGGACAGGGACGGACGGGGAGCTGTTTTTT | TRBJ2-2 | TRBV11-3 | few | TRBD1 | 15
CASNPGTGIYEQYF | TGTGCCAGCAATCCCGGGACAGGTATCTACGAGCAGTACTTC | TRBJ2-7 | TRBV2 | many | TRBD1 | 14
CASSTEVYNEQFF | TGTGCCAGCTCCACAGAAGTCTACAATGAGCAGTTCTTC | TRBJ2-1 | TRBV18 | many | . | 13
CASRVYSGTGVWLSGNTIYF | TGTGCCAGCAGAGTTTATTCCGGGACAGGGGTCTGGCTCTCTGGAAACACCATATATTTT | TRBJ1-3 | TRBV28 | few | TRBD1 | 20
CASNRDRGGWNEQFF | TGTGCCAGCAATAGGGACAGGGGGGGATGGAATGAGCAGTTCTTC | TRBJ2-1 | TRBV6-1 | . | TRBD1 | 15
CASSTLGQGTGNYGYTF | TGTGCCAGTAGTACCCTCGGACAGGGGACTGGTAACTATGGCTACACCTTC | TRBJ1-2 | TRBV19 | . | TRBD1 | 17
CASSLGTAGETQYF | TGTGCCAGCAGCTTAGGTACAGCGGGGGAGACCCAGTACTTC | TRBJ2-5 | TRBV11-2 | many | TRBD2 | 14
CASSLMILGEAFF | TGTGCCAGCAGTTTGATGATTCTGGGGGAAGCTTTCTTT | TRBJ1-1 | TRBV28 | many | . | 13
CASSLYTSGSYEQYF | TGTGCCAGCAGTTTATACACTAGCGGGAGCTACGAGCAGTACTTC | TRBJ2-7 | TRBV28 | . | TRBD2 | 15
CASTQLGTGNTIYF | TGTGCCAGCACCCAGTTGGGTACAGGAAACACCATATATTTT | TRBJ1-3 | TRBV28 | . | . | 14
CAIGSKEYSTDTQYF | TGTGCCATCGGTTCTAAAGAATATAGCACAGATACGCAGTATTTT | TRBJ2-3 | TRBV10-3 | few | . | 15
CAVVSGNTIYF | TGTGCCGTAGTCTCTGGAAACACCATATATTTT | TRBJ1-3 | TRBV12-3/TRBV12-4 | . | . | 11
CASSSLRTISYNEQFF | TGTGCCAGCAGTTCCCTCAGGACTATCTCCTACAATGAGCAGTTCTTC | TRBJ2-1 | TRBV27 | few | . | 16
CASSGQTNEKLFF | TGTGCCAGCAGTGGACAGACTAATGAAAAACTGTTTTTT | TRBJ1-4 | TRBV2 | many | . | 13
CASSTRPGPQETQYF | TGTGCCAGCAGCACCCGACCGGGGCCCCAAGAGACCCAGTACTTC | TRBJ2-5 | TRBV11-2 | many | . | 15
CASSAINAGGANVLTF | TGTGCCAGCAGTGCAATTAACGCGGGCGGGGCCAACGTCCTGACTTTC | TRBJ2-6 | TRBV7-9 | few | . | 16
CASSNTQGYYEQYF | TGTGCCAGCAGTAACACTCAAGGGTACTACGAGCAGTACTTC | TRBJ2-7 | TRBV27 | few | . | 14
CSARPQGAGNQPQHF | TGCAGTGCTAGGCCACAGGGGGCTGGCAATCAGCCCCAGCATTTT | TRBJ1-5 | TRBV20-1 | . | TRBD1 | 15
CASSDRDRGETQYF | TGCGCCAGCAGTGACCGCGACAGAGGAGAGACCCAGTACTTC | TRBJ2-5 | TRBV10-2 | few | . | 14
CASSSGTNQPQHF | TGTGCCAGCAGTTCCGGCACCAATCAGCCCCAGCATTTT | TRBJ1-5 | TRBV28 | many | . | 13
CASSQVLAGALSHEQYF | TGCGCCAGCAGCCAAGTTCTAGCGGGGGCCCTGTCCCACGAGCAGTACTTC | TRBJ2-7 | TRBV4-1 | . | TRBD2 | 17
CASSSTTKTGTPYYEQYF | TGTGCCAGCAGCTCGACCACGAAGACCGGGACACCCTACTACGAGCAGTACTTC | TRBJ2-7 | TRBV7-9 | few | . | 18
CASRRGLAGYNEQFF | TGTGCCAGCAGACGGGGACTAGCGGGATACAATGAGCAGTTCTTC | TRBJ2-1 | TRBV6-2/TRBV6-3 | many | TRBD2 | 15
CASSWTVLGEQFF | TGCGCCAGCAGCTGGACAGTCTTGGGTGAGCAGTTCTTC | TRBJ2-1 | TRBV5-1 | . | . | 13
CAKTKREGCTDTQYF | TGCGCCAAGACTAAGCGGGAGGGGTGCACAGATACGCAGTATTTT | TRBJ2-3 | TRBV5-1 | few | TRBD2 | 15
CASSPQMRGEKLFF | TGTGCCAGCAGCCCTCAGATGAGGGGAGAAAAACTGTTTTTT | TRBJ1-4 | TRBV4-2 | . | . | 14
CSAHDSGNTIYF | TGCAGTGCTCACGACTCTGGAAACACCATATATTTT | TRBJ1-3 | TRBV20-1 | few | . | 12
CASSVAGGEGTQYF | TGTGCCAGCAGTGTCGCGGGAGGAGAGGGGACCCAGTACTTC | TRBJ2-5 | TRBV2 | few | TRBD2 | 14
CSVEVPGKTYEQYF | TGCAGCGTTGAAGTACCGGGAAAGACCTACGAGCAGTACTTC | TRBJ2-7 | TRBV29-1 | few | . | 14
CASSPRGHEAYEQYF | TGTGCCAGCAGTCCGCGGGGCCATGAGGCCTACGAGCAGTACTTC | TRBJ2-7 | TRBV28 | many | . | 15